This TCR beta chain was documented in a study of tumor-infiltrating lymphocytes in primary liver carcinoma. CDR1 and CDR2 from the germline V gene are KGHDR and SFDVKD. The J segment lost 15 bases and the V segment lost 3 bases, leaving 13 bases of the junction unmatched. The CDR3 sequence is 14 residues long. Germline DNA was extracted too, while blood RNA derived from unsorted whole blood. A constant-region primer served to make TCR beta cDNA from about 500 ng total RNA. Each TCR beta library was derived from three nested multiplex PCR rounds that employed slightly modified ARM-PCR. Amplification in the first two PCR rounds was performed using TRBV1-TRBV30 forward primers and a C-beta reverse primer for around 11 cycles each. TCRdb independently ran MiXCR on the multiplex PCR reads; one entry per CDR3 protein. This table has around 330,000 distinct CDR3 sequences, around three fifths appearing once.

Sample: peripheral blood. This sequence was found in a woman in her 30s with primary liver carcinoma and hepatitis B virus infection. The rearrangement joins TRBV24-1 to TRBJ2-1; 7 bases line up with TRBD1. This CDR3 is CATSDILDRARLFF. CDR3 in DNA: TGTGCCACCAGTGATATTCTCGACAGGGCGAGGCTGTTCTTC.